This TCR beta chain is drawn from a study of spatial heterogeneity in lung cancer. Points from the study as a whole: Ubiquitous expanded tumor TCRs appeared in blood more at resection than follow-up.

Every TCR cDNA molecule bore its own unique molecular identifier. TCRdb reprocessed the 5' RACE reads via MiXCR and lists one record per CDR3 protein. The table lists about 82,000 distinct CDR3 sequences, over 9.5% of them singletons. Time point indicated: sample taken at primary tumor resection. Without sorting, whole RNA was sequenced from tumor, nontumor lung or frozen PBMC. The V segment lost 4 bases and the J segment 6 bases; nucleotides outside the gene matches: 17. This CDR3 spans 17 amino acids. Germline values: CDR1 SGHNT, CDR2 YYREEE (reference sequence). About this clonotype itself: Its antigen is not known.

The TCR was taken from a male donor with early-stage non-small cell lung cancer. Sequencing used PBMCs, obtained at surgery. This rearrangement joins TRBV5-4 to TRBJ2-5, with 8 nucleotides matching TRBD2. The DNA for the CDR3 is TGTGCCAGCAGCCCCACCGGGCAGGGGACTAGACTGAAGACCCAGTACTTC. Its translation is CASSPTGQGTRLKTQYF.